This entry lists 10 T cell receptor beta chains sequenced from one sample in a study of response to subunit inactivated influenza vaccine. MiXCR, applied by TCRdb to the RT-PCR reads, yields one record per CDR3 protein. The sample holds 500,000 to 600,000 distinct CDR3 sequences, 13% seen once. The sequencing here drew on PBMCs from blood, taken about 40 days after vaccination. The receptor source for this set is a man aged 45-65 years who received an inactivated influenza vaccine.

This clonotype came up a few times. This sequence joins TRBV5-1 and TRBJ1-2, with D hard to call. The CDR3 extends over 13 amino acids. V lost 5 bases and J lost 0, with 8 bases in between. CDR1 is SGHRS and CDR2 is YFSETQ in the germline V gene. This CDR3 reads CASRDQANYGYTF. The CDR3 region has the DNA TGCGCCAGCAGGGATCAAGCTAACTATGGCTACACCTTC.

The CDR3 spells CASSYSVRDRDTGELFF. The CDR3 DNA reads as TGTGCCAGCAGTTACTCGGTCCGGGACCGAGACACCGGGGAGCTGTTTTTT. This rearrangement joins TRBV6-5 to TRBJ2-2, with D tentatively TRBD1 or TRBD2 (5 bases each). V shed 0 bases and J shed 3 bases, with 14 bases lying between them. The CDR3 is 17 residues long. CDR1 is MNHEY, CDR2 SVGAGI, per germline.

Many counts were recorded for this clonotype. The rearrangement links TRBV18 to TRBJ2-1; D is uncertain. CDR1 and CDR2 (germline): KGHSH, LQKENI. The CDR3 consists of 13 residues. With 1 base removed from V and 1 base from J, the gap between germline ends came to 2 bases. DNA of the CDR3: TGTGCCAGCTCACCACAGTCCTACAATGAGCAGTTCTTC. Amino acid sequence: CASSPQSYNEQFF.

This chain uses TRBV10-3 with TRBJ2-3, with 8 bases matching TRBD2. This CDR3 is 14 amino acids long. The ends lost 4 bases at V and 7 bases at J; junction bases unmatched: 7. CDR1 and CDR2 from the germline V gene are ENHRY and SYGVKD. The CDR3 sequence: CAISGSGVGNTQYF. The CDR3 DNA reads TGTGCCATCAGTGGTAGCGGGGTAGGGAATACGCAGTATTTT.

The chain couples TRBV6-1 to TRBJ2-7; 8 nucleotides match TRBD1. Per germline, CDR1 MNHNS and CDR2 SASEGT. CDR3 length: 15 amino acids. With V trimmed by 6 bases and J by 3 bases, 10 bases remained unmatched. The CDR3 region has the DNA TGTGCCAGCAGACCTCCAGGGGGCAGGATCTACGAGCAGTACTTC. This translates into CASRPPGGRIYEQYF.

This clonotype was detected ten times or more. V and J are TRBV4-3 and TRBJ2-7, with unresolved D. V was cut by 3 bases and J by 4 bases, with 16 bases left in between. This CDR3 contains 15 residues. Germline CDR1 and CDR2: LGHNA and YSLEER. This chain's CDR3 is CASSQSHSPGYEQYF. CDR3 bases: TGCGCCAGCAGCCAGAGCCACTCTCCAGGATACGAGCAGTACTTC.

V and J are TRBV12-3 or TRBV12-4 and TRBJ1-4; a weak D match, TRBD1 (5 bases). Trimming removed 4 bases from V and 4 bases from J, with 10 bases in between. The CDR3 has 14 residues. As DNA, the CDR3 is TGTGCCAGCAGTTGGGGGACGAATAATGAAAAACTGTTTTTT. Translated, it gives CASSWGTNNEKLFF.

There are a few counts of this clonotype. At one of its ends the junction is not consistent with the germline gene, which may arise from a read error. The rearrangement joins TRBV4-2 to TRBJ2-1; 7 bases agree with TRBD1. Germline loops: CDR1 LGHNA, CDR2 YNFKEQ. This CDR3 is 15 amino acids long. In DNA, the CDR3 is TGTGCCAGCAGCCAAGAAGGGGACAGCTACGATGAGCAGTTCTTC. Its translation: CASSQEGDSYDEQFF.

For the CDR3, the DNA is TGTGCCAGCAGCTCCAAGGGGGGTCCCTACGAGCAGTACTTC. This encodes CASSSKGGPYEQYF. The chain employs TRBV7-9 and TRBJ2-7; tentatively, D is TRBD1 or TRBD2 (6 bases each). In germline, CDR1 is SEHNR, CDR2 FQNEAQ (reference sequence). The V gene lost 4 bases and the J gene lost 2 bases, with 12 bases spanning the gap. The CDR3 consists of 14 residues.

This clonotype was detected a few times. The rearrangement uses TRBV20-1 and TRBJ1-1, with TRBD1 matching over 9 bases. The CDR3 contains 13 residues. Looked up from germline, CDR1 is DFQATT and CDR2 is SNEGSKA (reference sequence). The trim removed 5 bases at V and 5 bases at J, leaving 6 bases unmatched. CDR3 DNA: TGCAGTGCTCCCAGGGACAGGGTTACTGAAGCTTTCTTT. Amino acids: CSAPRDRVTEAFF.